This TCR beta chain was recorded in a study of blood T cell repertoires in COVID-19. Study-level background: Acute-phase and convalescent COVID-19 samples originated in the United States, Italy and Spain.

The CDR3 spans 16 residues. V was pared by 2 bases and J by 4 bases, with 7 bases of the junction left unmatched. Germline-derived CDR1 and CDR2 are ENHRY and SYGVKD. Clones were read by immunoSEQ multiplex PCR, and TCRdb kept only the in-frame ones, dropping some. The table has more than 200,000 clones, more than 70% seen once. The sequenced sample consisted of peripheral blood. The sequence derives from a woman in her fifties or sixties with acute or convalescent COVID-19. This chain links TRBV10-3 with TRBJ2-2, with TRBD2 matching over 7 bases. CDR3 sequence (DNA): TGTGCCATCAGTGAGCCGGGGGGTGCGGCCACCGGGGAGCTGTTTTTT. It specifies CAISEPGGAATGELFF.